There are a few counts of the clone carrying this T cell receptor beta chain. MiXCR was run by TCRdb on the 5' RACE reads, yielding one entry per CDR3 protein. The profile shows about 150,000 distinct CDR3 sequences, 10% to 15% of them singletons. The data derive from a study of T-cell memory formation after mild COVID-19. The source is a man younger than 35 who had mild COVID-19 (a few samples of this study predate the infection). Cell type and time point are not known. Material: PBMCs or a T cell subset sorted from them (not recorded which).

CDR3 sequence reads: CASSLVAGNTEAFF. In DNA, the CDR3 is TGTGCCAGCAGCTTAGTAGCAGGGAACACTGAAGCTTTCTTT. This rearrangement joins TRBV7-8 to TRBJ1-1, with D uncertain. V was trimmed by 1 base and J by 1 base, leaving 7 bases between them. CDR3 length: 14 amino acids. Germline CDR1 is SGHVS and CDR2 is FQNEAQ. Variable domain in full (rest from reference TRBV7-8 and TRBJ1-1): GAGVSQSPRYKVAKRGQDVALRCDPISGHVSLFWYQQALGQGPEFLTYFQNEAQLDKSGLPSDRFFAERPEGSVSTLKIQRTQQEDSAVYLCASSLVAGNTEAFFGQGTRLTVV.